Included here is one T cell receptor beta chain sequence, with context. CDR1 MRHNA and CDR2 SNTAGT come from the germline V gene. The ends were cut back, 3 bases at V and 9 bases at J, with 12 bases in the middle. This CDR3 contains 13 residues. The table came from immunoSEQ multiplex PCR; TCRdb's copy has only in-frame clones and leaves some out. Seen here are 450,000 to 500,000 clones, 65% to 80% observed once, and the top ten hold 10% to 15%. This record belongs to a study of shared clonotypes between healthy human individuals. The source of this sequence is a woman aged 40 to 50 in good health. Some clones in this sample may be carry-over from other donors' samples. Source material: PBMCs. The chain carries TRBV6-4 and TRBJ2-1, with D uncertain. The chain's CDR3 is CASSERVSGEQFF. The CDR3, as DNA: TGTGCCAGCAGTGAAAGGGTTTCCGGTGAGCAGTTCTTC.